This T cell receptor (beta chain) was observed in a study of cytomegalovirus exposure and HLA in healthy donors. CDR3 length equals 16 residues. Germline V lookup: CDR1 SGHRS, CDR2 YFSETQ. V lost 1 base, J lost 0 bases, and 11 bases lay in between. PCR primers comprised 60 Vbeta and 13 Jbeta primers. Methods used by the authors: A later analysis tallied tens of millions of unique TCR beta chains, around 10 million of them shared. TCRdb's copy holds only in-frame clones and misses some; the assay was immunoSEQ multiplex PCR. V, J and clone size reflect that table, while D and trimming were determined from the DNA. Seen here are 100,000 to 150,000 clones, roughly four fifths observed once, and the top ten hold roughly 1.5%.

The chain couples TRBV5-1 to TRBJ1-3; D is unclear. Sequencing was done on a sample of PBMCs. The sequence was obtained from a woman under 30 in good health and CMV-seronegative. CDR3 nucleotides: TGCGCCAGCAGCTTGCAATTGGGCCTCTCTGGAAACACCATATATTTT. This sequence encodes CASSLQLGLSGNTIYF.